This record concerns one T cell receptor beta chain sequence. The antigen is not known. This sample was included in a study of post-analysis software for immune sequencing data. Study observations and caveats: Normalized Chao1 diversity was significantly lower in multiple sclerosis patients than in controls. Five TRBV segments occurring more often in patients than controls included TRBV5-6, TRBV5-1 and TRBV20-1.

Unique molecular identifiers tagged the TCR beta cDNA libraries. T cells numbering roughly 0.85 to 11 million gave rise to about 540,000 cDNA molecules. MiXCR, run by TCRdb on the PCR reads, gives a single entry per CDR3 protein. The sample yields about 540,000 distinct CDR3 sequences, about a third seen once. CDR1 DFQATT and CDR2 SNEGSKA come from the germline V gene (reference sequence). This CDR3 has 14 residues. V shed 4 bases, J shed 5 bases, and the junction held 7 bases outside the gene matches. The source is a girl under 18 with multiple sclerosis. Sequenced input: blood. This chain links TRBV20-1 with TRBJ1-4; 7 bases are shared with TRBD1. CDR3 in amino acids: CSANEDRRNEKLFF. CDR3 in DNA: TGCAGTGCTAACGAGGACAGGAGGAATGAAAAACTGTTTTTT.